This TCR beta chain appears in the sequencing data of a study of OX40 agonist ivuxolimab in advanced cancers. Study-level information: Participants averaged approximately 60 years of age (range roughly 23 to 90) and were approximately 81% male. Having had anti-PD-1, anti-PD-L1 or anti-CTLA-4 therapy before was allowed, and about 42% had some. Findings of the study overall: Researchers report that CD8+ T cells had, on average, more expanded clones than CD4+. Clonal expansion among partial responders at 0.1-3.0 mg/kg ranked near the lowest.

This CDR3 region has 15 residues. Germline CDR1 reads MNHEY; CDR2 reads SMNVEV (reference sequence). Losses at the gene ends were 2 bases for V and 6 bases for J; bases not matched to a gene: 5. This clone has a single count. Its matching antigen is unknown. The table came from immunoSEQ multiplex PCR; TCRdb's copy has only in-frame clones and leaves some out. Of fewer than 50,000 clones in the sample, 92% were seen once. The clonotype was recovered from an adult with an advanced solid tumor such as melanoma, head and neck, liver or kidney cancer. The sample in question was CD4+ or CD8+ T cells sorted from blood, obtained in a trial of the OX40 agonist ivuxolimab. This chain joins TRBV27 and TRBJ2-2; 8 nucleotides line up with TRBD2. The CDR3 bases are TGTGCCAGCAGTTTAGGAGCGGGAGAACCCGGGGAGCTGTTTTTT. It yields the protein CASSLGAGEPGELFF.